This T cell receptor (beta chain) stems from a study of blood T cell repertoires in COVID-19. TCRdb keeps only in-frame clones here, not all; method: immunoSEQ multiplex PCR. The sample consists of fewer than 55,000 clones, around nine tenths of them appearing once. The V segment lost 5 bases and the J segment 4 bases; nucleotides outside the gene matches: 9. This CDR3 comprises 15 residues. Germline CDR1 and CDR2: MDHEN and SYDVKM. The chain links TRBV28 to TRBJ2-5; 8 bases align to TRBD2. Sample: peripheral blood. The clonotype originates from a man older than 75 with active or convalescent COVID-19. The CDR3 here is CASSQRTLAGETQYF. The CDR3 DNA reads TGTGCCAGCAGTCAAAGAACCCTAGCGGGAGAGACCCAGTACTTC.